This note documents a single T cell receptor beta chain sequence. Repertoires were generated with immunoSEQ multiplex PCR, while TCRdb's copy carries only in-frame clones and drops some. Of 87,000 or so clones in the sample, more than 85% were seen once. The entry originates in a study of technical replicates of blood from several donors. There are 13 residues in the CDR3. The trim removed 2 bases at V and 7 bases at J, leaving 4 bases unmatched. CDR1 and CDR2 from the germline V gene are ENHRY and SYGVKD. The sequenced sample consisted of T cells isolated from PBMCs. V gene TRBV10-3 combines with J gene TRBJ2-7; 8 bases agree with TRBD1. The origin of this receptor is a human donor in good health. Here the CDR3 reads CAISEGQGREQYF. The CDR3 DNA is TGTGCCATCAGTGAGGGACAGGGTCGGGAGCAGTACTTC.